Described below is a single TCR beta chain sequence and its context. Its antigen is unknown. No per-base quality is available; no much larger clone lies one base away. The library was generated by multiplex PCR. TCRdb names Illumina HiSeq 4000 as the instrument used. CDR3 regions were amplified by Arm-PCR with iRepertoire HTBI primers to construct TCR beta libraries. Gel purification was performed on PCR products prior to sequencing. Per the authors' processing: Gene usage analysis of CDR3 amino acid clonotypes used the approximately 62 TRBV and 12 to 15 TRBJ segments found across samples. COPE and FqMerger were used to merge the filtered high-quality paired reads into contigs. BLAST was used to align contigs to IMGT TRBV, TRBD and TRBJ reference genes, with CDR3 defined following IMGT. Any clonotype with a frequency above 0.1% was counted as a highly expanded clone. Shannon entropy was used to measure repertoire diversity, and the Gini coefficient was used to measure V-J evenness. Clonotypes shared by more than one individual were considered public. TCRdb reanalyzed the raw reads on its own, using fastp at Q25 for trimming and MiXCR for clone calling, and kept in-frame beta chains. Rows are unified per CDR3 protein, each entry keeping the most common DNA and genes. TCRdb assigned the V and J calls; the authors' analysis was not used. For this sample the table gives 530,000 or so distinct CDR3 sequences, of which 15% to 20% were detected only once. The ten largest clones add up to approximately 12% of the sample.

The sample is drawn from a study of regulatory T cells in long-lasting Graves disease (dated by TCRdb to the early 2020s). Context from the whole study: Patients with newly diagnosed Graves' disease had been on antithyroid drugs for under 3 months. Peripheral blood TCR sequencing and RNA sequencing compared persistent Graves' disease patients with newly diagnosed Graves' disease patients. The study was registered as a clinical trial and conducted in China. A total of 33 samples underwent TCR sequencing, from 13 patients with persistent Graves' disease and 20 or so patients with newly diagnosed Graves' disease. What the authors observed across the whole study: Lower TCR Shannon entropy and fewer highly expanded clones were observed in persistent Graves' disease patients than in newly diagnosed patients, which suggested clonal expansion. Only the TCR beta chain was sequenced and analyzed. Because the primary lesion, thyroid tissue, could not be accessed, the study looked at peripheral blood alone. Persistent disease showed preferential use of TRBV28, TRBJ1-2 and TRBJ2-5, whereas newly diagnosed disease favored TRBV20-1 and TRBJ2-1. More public clonotypes were shared among persistent patients (roughly 2,900) than among newly diagnosed patients (over 900). The authors acknowledged the small sample size as a limitation that may reduce accuracy.

CDR1 and CDR2, per the germline V gene, are SGHRS and YFSETQ. The CDR3, cysteine through phenylalanine, is 16 amino acids long. The DNA shown is the 48-base CDR3, in frame from base 1. The germline ends are 11 bases apart after V is trimmed by 1 base and J by 0 bases. The time point label, read with the paper, signifies: newly diagnosed GD, antithyroid drugs for less than 3 months. For both TCR sequencing and RNA sequencing, RNA was extracted from PBMCs in TRIzol. Graves' disease was diagnosed according to American Thyroid Association guidelines. Patients for the study were recruited at an endocrinology department in Xi'an, China. Each patient gave around 9 milliliters of peripheral blood, collected in an EDTA anticoagulant tube. Ficoll Paque Plus density gradient separation was used to isolate PBMCs, and no additional T cell sorting was done. An Agilent 2100 Bioanalyzer and agarose gel were used to check RNA quality, while a NanoDrop 2000 measured RNA concentration.

The sample also formed part of further work on T cells in Graves' hyperthyroidism and ophthalmopathy. Taken from the second paper: Stable Graves' hyperthyroidism was defined as the absence of progression to ophthalmopathy over 18 months of follow-up. Hyperthyroidism patients were newly diagnosed, with disease duration under 2 months, and aged 18 to 65 years. Exclusion was applied to patients with uncontrolled infections, other autoimmune diseases, pregnancy or lactation. Diagnoses were based on clinical symptoms, serum thyroxine and TRAb, thyroid ultrasound and orbital computed tomography. The TCR CDR3 was subjected to a first round of RT-PCR using the HTBI primer set and the Qiagen OneStep RT-PCR kit. Most expanded thyroid clonotypes (frequency above 0.001) were also detected in blood, a finding suggesting that blood repertoires may reflect thyroid immune responses. A model built on a 13 V-J signature distinguished ophthalmopathy from stable hyperthyroidism, reaching 87.88% sensitivity and about 81% specificity in cross-validation and 80%/75% in testing. In validation, the model predicted progression to ophthalmopathy with 65% to 71% sensitivity and around 72% specificity, a median of around 6.6 months before onset. A discovery cohort of roughly 100 patients, approximately 45 with Graves' ophthalmopathy and approximately 57 with stable Graves' hyperthyroidism, was used to find distinguishing TCR V-J signatures. An independent validation cohort of about 20 hyperthyroidism patients and roughly 16 patients who later progressed to ophthalmopathy tested prospective prediction of ophthalmopathy. The approximately 95 discovery patients were divided at random into training and test sets in a 7:3 ratio. In addition, the study compared T-cell repertoires in thyroid tissue and in blood from roughly 6 Graves' hyperthyroidism patients. Following sampling, methimazole starting at 30 mg daily was given to hyperthyroidism patients, and high-dose intravenous methylprednisolone was given to ophthalmopathy patients. The libraries were constructed in a second round of multiplex PCR and then size-selected and purified. Paired-end sequencing of the libraries was performed with 100 bp reads on an Illumina HiSeq2000. SOAPnuke was used to process the raw data, with reads discarded if the reads contained adapters or uncalled bases, had a mean Phred below 15, or lacked an exact constant-primer or identifier match. High-quality paired reads were merged with COPE v1.2.5, and unique nucleotide sequences were defined as clonotypes. MiTCR v1.1 was used to align clonotypes to the IMGT TRBV, TRBD and TRBJ reference segments. The analysis included only V-J combinations with a frequency above 0.0001, which together covered 99% to 99.2% of the repertoires. The TCS score was defined as the ratio of F50 (clonal expansion) to E x V (chaos), calculated using BLOSUM62-based TCRdist between CDR3 peptides within each V-J. Welch's t-statistics and random forest reduced just over 500 V-J features to 13, which were used in a naive Bayes classifier (R e1071). Sample size was not statistically predetermined, and blinding of investigators to group allocation was not performed. TCR Vbeta CDR3 sequencing of 120 to 150 peripheral blood samples (over 40 ophthalmopathy, about 75 hyperthyroidism and about 17 progressor patients) is reported in the paper.

Recombination linked TRBV5-1 to TRBJ2-1, with TRBD1 as a weak D call on 6 bases. The sequence was collected from a man aged 18 to 29 with Graves disease. Donor details come from another sample of the same person, matched by shared clones. Sequences were derived from peripheral blood mononuclear cells (PBMCs), sampled at new diagnosis, from a patient treated with antithyroid drugs. The CDR3 in this case is CASSLRGTHSYNEQFF. DNA sequence: TGCGCCAGCAGCTTGAGGGGGACACACTCCTACAATGAGCAGTTCTTC.